A single sample is the source of the 15 T cell receptor beta chains below, sequenced in a study of cytomegalovirus exposure and HLA in healthy donors. The PCR had 60 Vbeta and 13 Jbeta primers. Libraries were prepared by immunoSEQ multiplex PCR; TCRdb keeps only in-frame clonotypes and omits some of them. The sample yields about 130,000 clones, around three quarters seen once. The sequencing sample was made of PBMCs. Receptor source: a man under 40 in good health and CMV-seropositive.

The chain couples TRBV6-1 to TRBJ1-1; 9 bases map to TRBD1. CDR1 and CDR2 (germline): MNHNS, SASEGT. After removal of 6 bases from V and 1 base from J, the junction contained 6 bases not matched to a gene. The CDR3 spans 15 residues. The CDR3 DNA reads TGTGCCAGCAGGTCGGGACAGGGTGCGAACACTGAAGCTTTCTTT. This gives the protein CASRSGQGANTEAFF.

The V call is TRBV19, the J call TRBJ2-7; 7 nucleotides agree with TRBD2. CDR1 and CDR2 from the germline V gene are LNHDA and SQIVND (reference sequence). After removal of 5 bases from V and 2 bases from J, the junction contained 9 bases not matched to a gene. This CDR3 is 15 amino acids long. CDR3 protein: CASSAGRGSAYEQYF. The CDR3 DNA reads TGTGCCAGTAGTGCCGGTCGCGGGAGTGCCTACGAGCAGTACTTC.

The chain joins TRBV4-1 to TRBJ2-5; 13 positions match TRBD2. Germline trimming cut 3 bases from V and 5 bases from J; bases unmatched to any gene: 9. The CDR3 is 17 amino acids. CDR1 and CDR2 from the germline V gene are MGHRA and YSYEKL. CDR3 DNA: TGCGCCAGCAGCCAGCGGACTAGCGGGGGCGGGGTGGAGACCCAGTACTTC. This gives the protein CASSQRTSGGGVETQYF.

V and J are TRBV6-1 and TRBJ1-4; the D is unclear. V was pared by 6 bases and J by 5 bases, with 7 bases between. Germline loops: CDR1 MNHNS, CDR2 SASEGT. The CDR3 consists of 12 residues. DNA for the CDR3: TGTGCCAGCAGAGAGAGAAATGAAAAACTGTTTTTT. Translating it yields CASRERNEKLFF.

In this sample, this clone turned up once. The chain links TRBV19 to TRBJ1-4; perhaps TRBD1 as D (5 bases). Germline-derived CDR1 and CDR2 are LNHDA and SQIVND (reference sequence). Trimming removed 7 bases from V and 5 bases from J, with 20 bases in between. This CDR3 contains 16 residues. The CDR3 coding sequence is TGTGCCAGTACTAAATACCGGGGGTCAGCAAATGAAAAACTGTTTTTT. This encodes CASTKYRGSANEKLFF.

The chain is built from TRBV30 and TRBJ1-5; TRBD1 matches at 7 bases. Germline V gives CDR1 GTSNPN, CDR2 SVGIG (reference sequence). The CDR3 has 13 amino acids. The J segment lost 9 bases and the V segment lost 0 bases, leaving 5 bases of the junction unmatched. CDR3 bases: TGTGCCTGGAGTGTCCAGGGGGTTCGGCCCCAGCATTTT. Its protein product is CAWSVQGVRPQHF.

The chain couples TRBV27 to TRBJ1-2, with a tentative D call TRBD1 (6 bases). V was trimmed by 8 bases and J by 6 bases, leaving 19 bases between them. CDR3 size: 14 residues. In germline, CDR1 is MNHEY, CDR2 SMNVEV (reference sequence). CDR3 nucleotide sequence: TGTGCCAGCTCTACGGTAGGGACATTAAATGGCTACACCTTC. Protein sequence: CASSTVGTLNGYTF.

The chain is built from TRBV7-9 and TRBJ1-2, with TRBD1 matching 7 bases. The V segment lost 7 bases and the J segment 0 bases; nucleotides outside the gene matches: 2. This CDR3 has 13 residues. CDR1 and CDR2 from the germline V gene are SEHNR and FQNEAQ (reference sequence). As DNA, the CDR3 is TGTGCCAGCACCGGGACAGCTAACTATGGCTACACCTTC. Protein sequence: CASTGTANYGYTF.

V and J are TRBV30 and TRBJ1-5, with no clear D. The CDR3 loop spans 13 amino acids. Germline V gene data show CDR1 as GTSNPN and CDR2 as SVGIG (reference sequence). The V and J ends lost 5 bases and 4 bases respectively, with 12 bases between them. CDR3 bases: TGTGCCTGGGCTACGGGGTTAAATCAGCCCCAGCATTTT. Amino acids: CAWATGLNQPQHF.

A few counts support this clone. V is TRBV7-2 and J is TRBJ1-1, with D perhaps matching TRBD1 (5 bases). The CDR3 runs 14 residues. V lost 3 bases, J lost 5 bases, and 13 bases lay in between. The germline gives CDR1 SGHTA, CDR2 FQGNSA. CDR3 sequence (DNA): TGTGCCAGCAGCTTGGTCGGGGGTGTGACTGAAGCTTTCTTT. It translates to CASSLVGGVTEAFF.

The chain couples TRBV6-6 to TRBJ2-3, with TRBD2 matching over 11 bases. The germline CDR1 and CDR2 sequences are MNHNY and SVGAGI (reference sequence). This CDR3 has 16 residues. The V segment lost 5 bases and the J segment 1 base; nucleotides outside the gene matches: 5. CDR3 nucleotides: TGTGCCAGCAGTCGGCGGGGACTAGCGGGCACAGATACGCAGTATTTT. Translation: CASSRRGLAGTDTQYF.

This rearrangement joins TRBV6-1 to TRBJ1-5, with 7 bases fitting TRBD1. CDR3 length equals 14 residues. Germline assignment: CDR1 MNHNS and CDR2 SASEGT. The V gene end was trimmed by 9 bases and the J gene end by 3 bases; junction bases not matched to a gene: 8. CDR3 coding DNA: TGTGCCAGTAGGGGGCCCACACTCAATCAGCCCCAGCATTTT. Translating it yields CASRGPTLNQPQHF.

Details on this clone: The junction shows a germline mismatch at one end, possibly a read error. The chain joins TRBV5-1 to TRBJ1-2; the D gene is possibly TRBD1 (6 bases). Germline V gives CDR1 SGHRS, CDR2 YFSETQ. CDR3 length: 14 residues. The CDR3 loop is CASSYLGQYYGYTF. The DNA of the CDR3 is TGTGCCAGCAGCTACCTCGGACAGTACTATGGCTACACCTTC.

The CDR3 nucleotides are TGTGCCAGCAGCGCAAGACAGAAAAGAGAGCAGTTCTTC. It yields the protein CASSARQKREQFF. The V and J genes are TRBV9 and TRBJ2-1; D is perhaps TRBD1 (5 bases). This CDR3 spans 13 amino acids. In germline, CDR1 is SGDLS, CDR2 YYNGEE. The ends were cut back, 3 bases at V and 10 bases at J, with 14 bases in the middle.

The chain combines TRBV28 with TRBJ2-7; D might be TRBD1 (5 bases). Per the germline V gene, CDR1 is MDHEN and CDR2 is SYDVKM. Trimming stripped 5 bases from V and 7 bases from J, with 18 bases between. This CDR3 is built from 14 residues. The CDR3 loop is CASSPDQGAVEQYF. Here the CDR3 DNA reads TGTGCCAGCAGTCCCGATCAAGGGGCAGTGGAGCAGTACTTC. The full variable domain, completed using reference TRBV28 and TRBJ2-7, is DVKVTQSSRYLVKRTGEKVFLECVQDMDHENMFWYRQDPGLGLRLIYFSYDVKMKEKGDIPEGYSVSREKKERFSLILESASTNQTSMYLCASSPDQGAVEQYFGPGTRLTVT.